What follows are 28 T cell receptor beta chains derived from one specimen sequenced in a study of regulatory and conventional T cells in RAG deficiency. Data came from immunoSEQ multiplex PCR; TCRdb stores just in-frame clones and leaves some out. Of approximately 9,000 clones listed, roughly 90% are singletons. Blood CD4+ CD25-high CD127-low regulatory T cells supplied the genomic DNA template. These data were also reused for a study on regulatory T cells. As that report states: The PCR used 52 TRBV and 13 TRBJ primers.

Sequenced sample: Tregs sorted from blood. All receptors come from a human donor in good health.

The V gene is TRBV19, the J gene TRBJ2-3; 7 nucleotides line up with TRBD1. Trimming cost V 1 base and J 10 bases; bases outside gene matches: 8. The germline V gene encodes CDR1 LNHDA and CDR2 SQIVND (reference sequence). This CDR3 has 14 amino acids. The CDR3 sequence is CASSIGGGDSAQYF. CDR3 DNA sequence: TGTGCCAGTAGTATAGGAGGTGGGGACAGTGCGCAGTATTTT.

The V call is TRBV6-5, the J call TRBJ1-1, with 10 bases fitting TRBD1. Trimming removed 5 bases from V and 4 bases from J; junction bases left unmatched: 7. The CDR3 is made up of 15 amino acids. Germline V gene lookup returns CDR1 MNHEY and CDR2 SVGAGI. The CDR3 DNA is TGTGCCAGCAGTCTACGGGGGACAGGGGTCACTGAAGCTTTCTTT. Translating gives CASSLRGTGVTEAFF.

The DNA of the CDR3 is TGTGCCAGCAGTGAATCCGGGGGATTCTACGAGCAGTACTTC. This gives the protein CASSESGGFYEQYF. The J gene is TRBJ2-5, the V gene TRBV25-1, with D tentatively TRBD2 (6 bases). The J call may be mistaken, given a closer DNA end match to TRBJ2-7. Germline CDR1 MGHDK, CDR2 SYGVNS. The CDR3 has 14 residues.

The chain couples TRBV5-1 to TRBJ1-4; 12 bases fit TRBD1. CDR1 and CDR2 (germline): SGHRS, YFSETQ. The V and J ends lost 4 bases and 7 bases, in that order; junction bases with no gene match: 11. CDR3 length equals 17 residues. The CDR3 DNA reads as TGCGCCAGCAGCACCGGGGACAGGGGGCGCTTTATTGAAAAACTGTTTTTT. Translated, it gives CASSTGDRGRFIEKLFF.

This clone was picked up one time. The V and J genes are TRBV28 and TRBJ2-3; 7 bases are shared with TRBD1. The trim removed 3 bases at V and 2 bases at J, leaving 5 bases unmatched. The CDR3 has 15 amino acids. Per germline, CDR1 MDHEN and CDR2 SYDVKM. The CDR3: CASSLRTGPTDTQYF. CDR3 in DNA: TGTGCCAGCAGTTTGAGGACAGGACCCACAGATACGCAGTATTTT.

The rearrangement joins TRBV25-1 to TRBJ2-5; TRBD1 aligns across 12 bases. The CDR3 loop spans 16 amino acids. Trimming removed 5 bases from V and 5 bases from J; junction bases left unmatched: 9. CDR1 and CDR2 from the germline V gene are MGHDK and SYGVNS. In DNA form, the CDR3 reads TGTGCCAGCAGTCCTTGGGGACAGGGGGCCAGTGAGACCCAGTACTTC. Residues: CASSPWGQGASETQYF.

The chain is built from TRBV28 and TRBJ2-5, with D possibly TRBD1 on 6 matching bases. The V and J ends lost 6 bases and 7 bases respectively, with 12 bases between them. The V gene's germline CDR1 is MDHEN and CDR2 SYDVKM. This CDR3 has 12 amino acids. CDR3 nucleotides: TGTGCCAGCAGCGAGCAGGGGAGGACCCAGTACTTC. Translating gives CASSEQGRTQYF.

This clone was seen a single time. CDR3 sequence reads: CASSSLTGTNEKLFF. DNA of the CDR3: TGTGCCAGCAGTTCCCTGACGGGTACTAATGAAAAACTGTTTTTT. The genes are TRBV28 and TRBJ1-4; D is unclear. Trimming pared 4 bases from V and 2 bases from J, leaving 11 bases between. Germline V gene data show CDR1 as MDHEN and CDR2 as SYDVKM. This CDR3 is 15 amino acids long.

This CDR3 reads CASSPTAGPPYEQYF. The CDR3 DNA is TGTGCCAGCAGTCCTACAGCCGGGCCACCCTACGAGCAGTACTTC. The chain joins TRBV27 to TRBJ2-7; D remains ambiguous. Trimming shortened V by 5 bases and J by 2 bases, and 16 bases separated the two germline ends. The CDR3 covers 15 residues. Per germline, CDR1 MNHEY and CDR2 SMNVEV (reference sequence).

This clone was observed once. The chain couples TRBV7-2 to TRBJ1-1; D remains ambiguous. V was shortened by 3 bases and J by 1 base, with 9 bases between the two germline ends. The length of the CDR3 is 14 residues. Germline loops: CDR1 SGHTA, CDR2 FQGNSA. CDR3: CASSFRRGNTEAFF. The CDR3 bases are TGTGCCAGCAGCTTTAGGCGCGGGAACACTGAAGCTTTCTTT. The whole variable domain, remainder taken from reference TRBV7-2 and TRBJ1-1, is GAGVSQSPSNKVTEKGKDVELRCDPISGHTALYWYRQSLGQGLEFLIYFQGNSAPDKSGLPSDRFSAERTGGSVSTLTIQRTQQEDSAVYLCASSFRRGNTEAFFGQGTRLTVV.

CDR3: CASSFLSTGVGGELFF. For the CDR3, the DNA is TGTGCCAGCAGCTTTCTATCTACAGGGGTTGGCGGGGAGCTGTTTTTT. This rearrangement joins TRBV5-6 to TRBJ2-2; 7 nucleotides match TRBD1. Germline CDR1 SGHDT, CDR2 YYEEEE. Trimming removed 2 bases from V and 7 bases from J; junction bases left unmatched: 11. The CDR3 runs 16 residues.

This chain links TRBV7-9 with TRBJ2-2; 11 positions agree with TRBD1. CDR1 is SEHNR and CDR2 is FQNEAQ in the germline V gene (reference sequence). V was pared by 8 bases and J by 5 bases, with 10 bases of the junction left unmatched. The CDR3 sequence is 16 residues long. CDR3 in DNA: TGTGCCAGCGCACCGGGACAGGGGGTGGGGACCGGGGAGCTGTTTTTT. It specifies CASAPGQGVGTGELFF.

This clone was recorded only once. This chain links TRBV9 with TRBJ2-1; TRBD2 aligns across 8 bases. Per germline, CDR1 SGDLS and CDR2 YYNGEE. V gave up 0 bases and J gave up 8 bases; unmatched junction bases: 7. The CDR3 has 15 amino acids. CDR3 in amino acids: CASSVAGTSHYEQFF. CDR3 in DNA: TGTGCCAGCAGCGTAGCAGGGACTAGTCATTATGAGCAGTTCTTC. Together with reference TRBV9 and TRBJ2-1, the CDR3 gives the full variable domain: DSGVTQTPKHLITATGQRVTLRCSPRSGDLSVYWYQQSLDQGLQFLIQYYNGEERAKGNILERFSAQQFPDLHSELNLSSLELGDSALYFCASSVAGTSHYEQFFGPGTRLTVL.

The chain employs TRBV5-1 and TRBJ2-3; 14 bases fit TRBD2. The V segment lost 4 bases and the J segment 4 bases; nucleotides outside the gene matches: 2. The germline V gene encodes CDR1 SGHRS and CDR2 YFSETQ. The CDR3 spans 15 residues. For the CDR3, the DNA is TGCGCCAGCAGCGAGGGACTAGCGGGAGCAGATACGCAGTATTTT. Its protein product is CASSEGLAGADTQYF.

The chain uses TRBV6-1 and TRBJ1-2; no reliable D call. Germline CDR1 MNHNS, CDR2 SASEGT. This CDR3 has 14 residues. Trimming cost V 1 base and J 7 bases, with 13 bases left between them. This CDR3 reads CASSEERAFSGYTF. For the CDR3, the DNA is TGTGCCAGCAGTGAAGAACGGGCTTTTAGTGGCTACACCTTC.

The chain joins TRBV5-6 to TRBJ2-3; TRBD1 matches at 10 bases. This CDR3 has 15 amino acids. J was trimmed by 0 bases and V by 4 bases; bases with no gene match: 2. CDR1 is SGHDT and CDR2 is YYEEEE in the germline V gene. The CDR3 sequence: CASSRDRGSTDTQYF. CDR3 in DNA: TGTGCCAGCAGCCGGGACAGGGGCAGCACAGATACGCAGTATTTT.

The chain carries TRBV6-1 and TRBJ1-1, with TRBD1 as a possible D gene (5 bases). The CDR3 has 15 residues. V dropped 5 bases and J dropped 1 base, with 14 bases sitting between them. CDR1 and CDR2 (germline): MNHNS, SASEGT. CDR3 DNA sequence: TGTGCCAGCAGTCAAATCAGGGTAAGGAACACTGAAGCTTTCTTT. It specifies CASSQIRVRNTEAFF.

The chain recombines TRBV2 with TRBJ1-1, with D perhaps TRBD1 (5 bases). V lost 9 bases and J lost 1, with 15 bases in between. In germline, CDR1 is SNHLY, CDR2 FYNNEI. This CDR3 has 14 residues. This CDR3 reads CASTRDWGNTEAFF. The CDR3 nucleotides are TGTGCCAGTACGAGGGACTGGGGGAACACTGAAGCTTTCTTT.

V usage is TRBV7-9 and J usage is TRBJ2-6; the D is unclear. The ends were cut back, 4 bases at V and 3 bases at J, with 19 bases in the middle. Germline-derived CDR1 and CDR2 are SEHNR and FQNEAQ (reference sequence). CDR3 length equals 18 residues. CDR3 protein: CASSSNLAVGFGANVLTF. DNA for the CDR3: TGTGCCAGCAGCTCCAACCTGGCTGTGGGCTTTGGGGCCAACGTCCTGACTTTC.

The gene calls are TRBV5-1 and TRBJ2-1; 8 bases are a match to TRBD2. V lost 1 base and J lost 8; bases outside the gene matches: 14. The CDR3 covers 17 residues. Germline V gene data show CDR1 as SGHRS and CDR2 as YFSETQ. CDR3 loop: CASSLISTRGGSDEQFF. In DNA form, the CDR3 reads TGCGCCAGCAGCTTGATCTCGACCCGGGGGGGTAGCGATGAGCAGTTCTTC. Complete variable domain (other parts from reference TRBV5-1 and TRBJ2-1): KAGVTQTPRYLIKTRGQQVTLSCSPISGHRSVSWYQQTPGQGLQFLFEYFSETQRNKGNFPGRFSGRQFSNSRSEMNVSTLELGDSALYLCASSLISTRGGSDEQFFGPGTRLTVL.

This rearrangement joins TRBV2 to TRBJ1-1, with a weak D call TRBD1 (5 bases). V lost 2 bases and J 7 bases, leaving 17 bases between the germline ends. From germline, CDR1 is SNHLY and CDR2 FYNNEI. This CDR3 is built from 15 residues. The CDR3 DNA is TGTGCCAGCAGTGAAATCGAGGCGGGACGCGGTGAAGCTTTCTTT. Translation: CASSEIEAGRGEAFF. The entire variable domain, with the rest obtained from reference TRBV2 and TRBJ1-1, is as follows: EPEVTQTPSHQVTQMGQEVILRCVPISNHLYFYWYRQILGQKVEFLVSFYNNEISEKSEIFDDQFSVERPDGSNFTLKIRSTKLEDSAMYFCASSEIEAGRGEAFFGQGTRLTVV.

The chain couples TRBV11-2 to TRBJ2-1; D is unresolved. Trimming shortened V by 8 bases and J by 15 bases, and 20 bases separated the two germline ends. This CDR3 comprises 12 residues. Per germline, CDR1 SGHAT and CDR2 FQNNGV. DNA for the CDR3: TGTGCCAGCTTTTCCCAAACGCATCATGGGTTCTTC. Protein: CASFSQTHHGFF.

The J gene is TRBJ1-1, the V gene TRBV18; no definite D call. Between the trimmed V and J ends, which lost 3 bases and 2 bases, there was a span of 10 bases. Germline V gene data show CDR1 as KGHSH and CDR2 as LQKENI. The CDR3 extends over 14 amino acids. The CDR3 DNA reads TGTGCCAGCTCACCCGGTCGGACCAACACTGAAGCTTTCTTT. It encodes CASSPGRTNTEAFF.

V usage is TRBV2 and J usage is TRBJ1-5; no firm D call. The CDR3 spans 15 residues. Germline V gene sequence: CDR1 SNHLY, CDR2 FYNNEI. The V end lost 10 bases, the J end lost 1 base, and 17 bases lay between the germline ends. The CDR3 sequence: CATTREGRSNQPQHF. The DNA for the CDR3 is TGTGCCACCACAAGGGAGGGTAGGAGCAATCAGCCCCAGCATTTT. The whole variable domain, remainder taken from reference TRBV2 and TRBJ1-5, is EPEVTQTPSHQVTQMGQEVILRCVPISNHLYFYWYRQILGQKVEFLVSFYNNEISEKSEIFDDQFSVERPDGSNFTLKIRSTKLEDSAMYFCATTREGRSNQPQHFGDGTRLSIL.

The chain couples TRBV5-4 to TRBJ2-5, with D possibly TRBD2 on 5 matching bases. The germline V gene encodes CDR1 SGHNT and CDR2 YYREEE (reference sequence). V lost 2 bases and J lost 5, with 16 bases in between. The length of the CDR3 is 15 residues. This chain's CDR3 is CASSLSGMRMETQYF. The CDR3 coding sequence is TGTGCCAGCAGCTTATCCGGGATGAGGATGGAGACCCAGTACTTC.

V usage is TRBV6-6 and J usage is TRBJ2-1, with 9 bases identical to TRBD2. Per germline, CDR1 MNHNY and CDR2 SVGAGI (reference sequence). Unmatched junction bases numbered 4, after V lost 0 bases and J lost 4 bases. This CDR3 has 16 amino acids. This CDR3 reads CASSYSGRGGYNEQFF. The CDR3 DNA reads TGTGCCAGCAGTTACTCTGGGCGGGGGGGATACAATGAGCAGTTCTTC.

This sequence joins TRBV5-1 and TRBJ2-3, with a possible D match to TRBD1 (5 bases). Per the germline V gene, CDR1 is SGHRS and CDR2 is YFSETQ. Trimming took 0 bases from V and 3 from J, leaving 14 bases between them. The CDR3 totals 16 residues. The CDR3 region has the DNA TGCGCCAGCAGCTTGGCCCCAGGGATAGGGACAGATACGCAGTATTTT. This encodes CASSLAPGIGTDTQYF.

This chain's CDR3 is CASSQGLDPSYNEQFF. The CDR3, as DNA: TGTGCCAGCAGCCAGGGCCTAGACCCCTCCTACAATGAGCAGTTCTTC. J is TRBJ2-1 and V is TRBV14; D is unclear. Trimming pared 3 bases from V and 0 bases from J, leaving 12 bases between. The CDR3 sequence is 16 residues long. Germline CDR1 SGHDN, CDR2 FVKESK.